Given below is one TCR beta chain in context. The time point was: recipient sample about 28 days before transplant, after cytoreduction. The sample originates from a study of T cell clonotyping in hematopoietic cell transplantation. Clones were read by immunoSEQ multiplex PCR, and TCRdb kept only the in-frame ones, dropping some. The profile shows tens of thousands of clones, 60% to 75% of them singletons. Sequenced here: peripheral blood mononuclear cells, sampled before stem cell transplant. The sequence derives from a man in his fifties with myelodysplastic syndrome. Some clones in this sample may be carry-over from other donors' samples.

CDR3 sequence reads: CASSEAARVPEAFF. CDR3 coding DNA: TGTGCCAGCAGTGAAGCAGCCAGGGTACCTGAAGCTTTCTTT. The chain has TRBV6-1 and TRBJ1-1, with D possibly TRBD1 on 5 matching bases. Per germline, CDR1 MNHNS and CDR2 SASEGT. With 0 bases removed from V and 6 bases from J, the gap between germline ends came to 11 bases. This CDR3 has 14 residues.